A single T cell receptor beta chain is shown here with its context. The sample belongs to a study of blood T cell repertoires in COVID-19. The wider study: PBMCs, B-cell-depleted T cells, or T cells provided the cDNA or gDNA that made up the material.

TCRdb keeps only in-frame clones here, not all; method: immunoSEQ multiplex PCR. This table holds about 120,000 clones, approximately 80% found once. CDR1 and CDR2 from the germline V gene are SGHRS and YFSETQ. The CDR3 spans 15 residues. Trimming at V came to 5 bases and at J to 1 base, leaving 8 bases not matched to a gene. The chain couples TRBV5-1 to TRBJ1-1; 7 bases map to TRBD1. The sequencing sample was made of peripheral blood. The sequence came from a human donor in a cohort sampled during active COVID-19. The CDR3 here is CASRKRQGANTEAFF. The CDR3 DNA sequence: TGCGCCAGCAGAAAAAGACAGGGCGCGAACACTGAAGCTTTCTTT.